The entry that follows covers one T cell receptor (beta chain) sequence. Clones were sequenced by immunoSEQ multiplex PCR, and TCRdb holds only the in-frame ones, with some missing. The sample gives under 300,000 clones, approximately 83% of which show up once; roughly 14% is in the top ten. With 7 bases removed from V and 5 bases from J, the gap between germline ends came to 8 bases. CDR1 is LGHDT, CDR2 YNNKEL, per germline (reference sequence). This CDR3 spans 11 amino acids. The data were taken from a study of blood T cell repertoires in COVID-19. Sequencing was carried out using peripheral blood. This chain connects TRBV3-1 (or the pseudogene TRBV3-2) to TRBJ1-1; D remains ambiguous. The TCR was taken from a human donor in a cohort sampled during active COVID-19. CDR3 nucleotides: TGTGCCAGCACCCGAGGTACTGAAGCTTTCTTT. This sequence encodes CASTRGTEAFF.